Presented here are 5 T cell receptor beta chains from one specimen sequenced in a study of blood T cell repertoires in COVID-19 (dated by TCRdb to 2018 to 2020). The library relied on the immunoSEQ multiplex PCR assay. In TCRdb, the immuneACCESS table is reduced to in-frame sequences with V and J assigned. These tables do not hold every clone; where another copy was compared, an unresolved V gene accounts for under half, and the others remain unexplained. The sample profile shows 53,000 or so clones; about 80% of them were found once. Jointly, the top ten make up 11% to 15% of the sample. The sequencing sample was made of peripheral blood. The receptors were sampled from a human donor in a cohort sampled during active COVID-19.

V is TRBV5-1 and J is TRBJ2-7; 12 bases agree with TRBD2. The trim removed 4 bases at V and 3 bases at J, leaving 14 bases unmatched. Germline V gene lookup returns CDR1 SGHRS and CDR2 YFSETQ. There are 18 residues in the CDR3. The CDR3 bases are TGCGCCAGCAGCCGAACGACTAGCGGGAGCCCGGCCCTCTACGAGCAGTACTTC. Translating gives CASSRTTSGSPALYEQYF.

The rearrangement joins TRBV2 to TRBJ1-4, with 8 bases lining up with TRBD1. The V and J ends lost 11 bases and 0 bases, in that order; junction bases with no gene match: 17. The CDR3 extends over 18 amino acids. Germline assignment: CDR1 SNHLY and CDR2 FYNNEI. This CDR3 is CASKSETGVFATNEKLFF. The CDR3 DNA follows: TGTGCCTCAAAGTCGGAGACAGGGGTATTTGCAACTAATGAAAAACTGTTTTTT.

The CDR3 DNA sequence: TGTGCCAGCAGTGAAGATGGACTGTCCTACGAGCAGTACTTC. Encoded protein: CASSEDGLSYEQYF. J is TRBJ2-7 and V is TRBV2, with D possibly TRBD2 on 5 matching bases. Germline-derived CDR1 and CDR2 are SNHLY and FYNNEI. Trimming took off 1 base at V and 1 base at J, with 8 bases between the two ends. The CDR3 contains 14 residues.

The chain employs TRBV11-3 and TRBJ2-5; 12 bases fit TRBD2. CDR1 and CDR2 (germline): SGHNT, YENEEA. The CDR3 loop spans 17 amino acids. J gave up 2 bases and V 5 bases, and 9 bases lay outside the gene matches. CDR3 amino acids: CASSAGLAGYEQETQYF. The DNA for the CDR3 is TGTGCCAGCAGCGCTGGACTAGCGGGGTACGAACAAGAGACCCAGTACTTC.

The CDR3 DNA is TGTGCCAGCAGCTTAGGGTTCCTAAGCTCTGGGGCCAACGTCCTGACTTTC. Protein sequence: CASSLGFLSSGANVLTF. This rearrangement joins TRBV7-8 to TRBJ2-6; D unclear. CDR3 length equals 17 residues. Trimming pared 1 base from V and 0 bases from J, leaving 10 bases between. Germline CDR1 SGHVS, CDR2 FQNEAQ.